This passage covers 2 T cell receptor beta chains from one sample sequenced in a study of blood T cell repertoires in COVID-19. Generated by immunoSEQ multiplex PCR, the TCRdb table keeps only in-frame clones and is missing some. The repertoire holds 200,000 to 300,000 clones, with approximately 86% as singletons. Sequenced input: peripheral blood. Source of these receptors: a woman aged 60 to 75 with active or convalescent COVID-19.

The V and J genes are TRBV6-4 and TRBJ1-6; D unclear. Germline V gives CDR1 MRHNA, CDR2 SNTAGT. The CDR3 is 17 amino acids. The V and J ends lost 0 bases and 0 bases respectively, with 9 bases between them. The CDR3 nucleotides are TGTGCCAGCAGTGACTCGCTATACTTCTCCTATAATTCACCCCTCCACTTT. The encoded protein is CASSDSLYFSYNSPLHF.

The rearrangement uses TRBV25-1 and TRBJ2-1; the match to TRBD2 covers 12 bases. CDR1 and CDR2 from the germline V gene are MGHDK and SYGVNS. This CDR3 has 14 amino acids. Losses at the gene ends were 9 bases for V and 10 bases for J; bases not matched to a gene: 10. CDR3 coding DNA: TGTGCCAGTAGCCCACTAGCGGGAGGACTCGAGCAGTTCTTC. It is translated as CASSPLAGGLEQFF. The full variable domain, in which reference TRBV25-1 and TRBJ2-1 provide the parts outside the CDR3, is EADIYQTPRYLVIGTGKKITLECSQTMGHDKMYWYQQDPGMELHLIHYSYGVNSTEKGDLSSESTVSRIRTEHFPLTLESARPSHTSQYLCASSPLAGGLEQFFGPGTRLTVL.